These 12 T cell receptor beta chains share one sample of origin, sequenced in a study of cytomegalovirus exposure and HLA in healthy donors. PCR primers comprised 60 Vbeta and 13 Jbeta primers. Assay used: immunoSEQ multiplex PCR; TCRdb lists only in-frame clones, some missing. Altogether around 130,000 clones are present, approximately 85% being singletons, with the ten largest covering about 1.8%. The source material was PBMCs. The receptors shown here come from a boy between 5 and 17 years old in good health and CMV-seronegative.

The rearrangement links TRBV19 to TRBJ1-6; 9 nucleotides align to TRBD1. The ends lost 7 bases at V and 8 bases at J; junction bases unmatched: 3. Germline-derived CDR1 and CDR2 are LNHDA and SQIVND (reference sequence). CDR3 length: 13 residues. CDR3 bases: TGTGCCAGTAAGGGACAGGGTGATTCACCCCTCCACTTT. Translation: CASKGQGDSPLHF.

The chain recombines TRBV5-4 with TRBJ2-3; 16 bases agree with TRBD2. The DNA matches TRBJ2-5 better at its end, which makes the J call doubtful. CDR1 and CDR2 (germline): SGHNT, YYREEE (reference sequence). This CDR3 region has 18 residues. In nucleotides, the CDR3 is TGTGCCAGCAGCCCGGGACTAGCGGGGGGGCCTAAGTCGAAGACCCAGTACTTC. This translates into CASSPGLAGGPKSKTQYF.

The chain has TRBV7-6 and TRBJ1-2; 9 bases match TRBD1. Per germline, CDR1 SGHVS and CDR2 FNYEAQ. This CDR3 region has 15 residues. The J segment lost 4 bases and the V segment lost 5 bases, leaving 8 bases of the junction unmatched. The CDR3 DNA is TGTGCCAGCAGCCAATCAACAGGGGGCAGCTATGGCTACACCTTC. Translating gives CASSQSTGGSYGYTF.

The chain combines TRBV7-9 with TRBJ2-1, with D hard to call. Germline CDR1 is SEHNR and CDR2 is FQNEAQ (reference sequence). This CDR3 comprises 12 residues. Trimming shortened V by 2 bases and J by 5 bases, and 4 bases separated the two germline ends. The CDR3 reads CASSLPNNEQFF. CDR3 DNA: TGTGCCAGCAGCTTACCCAACAATGAGCAGTTCTTC.

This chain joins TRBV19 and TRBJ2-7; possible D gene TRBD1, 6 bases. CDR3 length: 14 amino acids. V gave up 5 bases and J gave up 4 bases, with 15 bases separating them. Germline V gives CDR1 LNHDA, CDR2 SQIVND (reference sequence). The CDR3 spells CASSPTGRAYEQYF. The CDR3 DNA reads TGTGCCAGTAGTCCGACAGGTAGGGCGTACGAGCAGTACTTC. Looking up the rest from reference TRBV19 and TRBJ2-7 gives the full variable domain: DGGITQSPKYLFRKEGQNVTLSCEQNLNHDAMYWYRQDPGQGLRLIYYSQIVNDFQKGDIAEGYSVSREKKESFPLTVTSAQKNPTAFYLCASSPTGRAYEQYFGPGTRLTVT.

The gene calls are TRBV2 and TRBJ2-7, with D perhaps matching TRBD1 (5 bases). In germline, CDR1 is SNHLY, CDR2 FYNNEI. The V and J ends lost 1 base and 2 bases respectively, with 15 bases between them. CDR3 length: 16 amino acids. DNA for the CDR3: TGTGCCAGCAGTGAAGAGGGCAGGGCGGACGCCTACGAGCAGTACTTC. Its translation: CASSEEGRADAYEQYF. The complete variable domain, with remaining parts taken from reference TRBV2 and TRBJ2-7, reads EPEVTQTPSHQVTQMGQEVILRCVPISNHLYFYWYRQILGQKVEFLVSFYNNEISEKSEIFDDQFSVERPDGSNFTLKIRSTKLEDSAMYFCASSEEGRADAYEQYFGPGTRLTVT.

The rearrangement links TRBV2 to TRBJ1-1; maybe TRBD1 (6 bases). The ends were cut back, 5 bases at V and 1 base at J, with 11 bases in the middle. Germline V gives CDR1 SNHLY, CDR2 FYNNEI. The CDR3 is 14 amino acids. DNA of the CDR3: TGTGCCAGCAGTCTGGGACAAACGAACACTGAAGCTTTCTTT. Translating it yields CASSLGQTNTEAFF.

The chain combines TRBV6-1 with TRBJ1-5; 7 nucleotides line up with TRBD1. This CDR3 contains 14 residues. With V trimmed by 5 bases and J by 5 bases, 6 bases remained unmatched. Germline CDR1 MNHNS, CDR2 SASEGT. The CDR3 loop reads CASSRDSEHQPQHF. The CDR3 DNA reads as TGTGCCAGCAGTCGGGACAGCGAACATCAGCCCCAGCATTTT.

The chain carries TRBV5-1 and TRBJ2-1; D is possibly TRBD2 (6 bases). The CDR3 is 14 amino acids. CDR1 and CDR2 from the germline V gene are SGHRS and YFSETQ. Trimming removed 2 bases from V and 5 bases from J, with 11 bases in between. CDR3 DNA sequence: TGCGCCAGCAGCTTAGGGACTCCTCACAATGAGCAGTTCTTC. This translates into CASSLGTPHNEQFF.

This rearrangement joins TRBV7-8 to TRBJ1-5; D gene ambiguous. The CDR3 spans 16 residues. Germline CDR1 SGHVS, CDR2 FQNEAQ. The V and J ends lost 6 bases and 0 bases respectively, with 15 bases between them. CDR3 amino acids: CASSSTSTYSNQPQHF. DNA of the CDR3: TGTGCCAGCAGTTCGACCTCGACATATAGCAATCAGCCCCAGCATTTT.

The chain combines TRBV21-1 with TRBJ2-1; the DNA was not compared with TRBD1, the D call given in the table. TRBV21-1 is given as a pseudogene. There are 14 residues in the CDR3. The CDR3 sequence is CASPRVGASREQFF. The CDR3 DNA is TGTGCCAGCCCACGGGTAGGGGCGTCAAGAGAGCAGTTCTTC.

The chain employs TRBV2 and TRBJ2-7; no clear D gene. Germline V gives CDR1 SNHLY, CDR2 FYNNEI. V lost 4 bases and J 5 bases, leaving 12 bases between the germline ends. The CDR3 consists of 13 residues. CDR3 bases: TGTGCCAGCAGTGTGCGGCCGTGGGACGAGCAGTACTTC. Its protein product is CASSVRPWDEQYF.